The next 29 T cell receptor beta chains were all read from a single sample in a study of T-cell memory formation after mild COVID-19. From the 5' RACE reads, TCRdb called clonotypes with MiXCR, one entry per CDR3 protein. The sample lists 300,000 to 400,000 distinct CDR3 sequences, 14% occurring once. The material sequenced was PBMCs or a T cell subset sorted from them (not recorded which). Every receptor here comes from a man younger than 35 who had mild COVID-19 (a few samples of this study predate the infection). Cell type and time point are not known.

The chain carries TRBV29-1 and TRBJ1-5; 10 bases agree with TRBD1. CDR1 and CDR2 from the germline V gene are SQVTM and ANQGSEA. This CDR3 has 15 residues. With 7 bases clipped from V and 4 bases from J, the junction kept 10 bases outside the gene matches. In DNA form, the CDR3 reads TGCAGCGCCGCGGAGGGACAGGGGCGAAATCAGCCCCAGCATTTT. Protein product: CSAAEGQGRNQPQHF. Using reference TRBV29-1 and TRBJ1-5 for the parts outside the CDR3, the full variable domain is SAVISQKPSRDICQRGTSLTIQCQVDSQVTMMFWYRQQPGQSLTLIATANQGSEATYESGFVIDKFPISRPNLTFSTLTVSNMSPEDSSIYLCSAAEGQGRNQPQHFGDGTRLSIL.

In its sample, this clonotype was seen a few times. This chain uses TRBV9 with TRBJ2-5; TRBD2 matches at 11 bases. Trimming at V came to 3 bases and at J to 5 bases, leaving 12 bases not matched to a gene. The germline V gene has CDR1 SGDLS and CDR2 YYNGEE. The CDR3 is 17 residues long. This CDR3 is CASSDRLAGRLGETQYF. Written as DNA, the CDR3 is TGTGCCAGCAGCGACAGACTAGCGGGGCGACTCGGGGAGACCCAGTACTTC.

The chain links TRBV29-1 to TRBJ1-2; 7 bases line up with TRBD1. This CDR3 contains 13 residues. Germline V gene lookup returns CDR1 SQVTM and CDR2 ANQGSEA. J was trimmed by 3 bases and V by 7 bases; bases with no gene match: 8. The CDR3, as DNA: TGCAGCGCTCAGGCGCAGGGGGACTATGGCTACACCTTC. This encodes CSAQAQGDYGYTF.

This clonotype came up many times. This chain connects TRBV7-9 to TRBJ2-7; D is unresolved. The V end lost 5 bases, the J end lost 0 bases, and 8 bases lay between the germline ends. The CDR3 sequence is 13 residues long. Germline CDR1 SEHNR, CDR2 FQNEAQ (reference sequence). The CDR3 here is CASSLGYSYEQYF. In DNA form, the CDR3 reads TGTGCCAGCAGCCTAGGTTACTCCTACGAGCAGTACTTC.

The chain is built from TRBV5-6 and TRBJ2-2, with D unclear. V was pared by 6 bases and J by 1 base, with 16 bases between. The CDR3 loop spans 16 amino acids. CDR1 SGHDT and CDR2 YYEEEE come from the germline V gene. The CDR3 region is CASTRAGKLNTGELFF. The CDR3 bases are TGTGCCAGCACCCGGGCAGGAAAACTGAACACCGGGGAGCTGTTTTTT. The full variable domain, in which reference TRBV5-6 and TRBJ2-2 provide the parts outside the CDR3, is DAGVTQSPTHLIKTRGQQVTLRCSPKSGHDTVSWYQQALGQGPQFIFQYYEEEERQRGNFPDRFSGHQFPNYSSELNVNALLLGDSALYLCASTRAGKLNTGELFFGEGSRLTVL.

Many counts were recorded for this clonotype. V usage is TRBV5-1 and J usage is TRBJ1-2, with D possibly matching TRBD1 (6 bases). V was clipped by 4 bases and J by 5 bases, with 15 bases between them. The CDR3 runs to 14 residues. Per germline, CDR1 SGHRS and CDR2 YFSETQ. The DNA for the CDR3 is TGCGCCAGCAGCGCCTTGGACAGCTCATATGGCTACACCTTC. Translation gives CASSALDSSYGYTF.

The sample holds many counts of this clonotype. This rearrangement joins TRBV5-1 to TRBJ2-2; 7 positions match TRBD1. Per germline, CDR1 SGHRS and CDR2 YFSETQ. The CDR3 consists of 16 residues. The junction had 8 bases not matched to a gene; V was cut back by 0 bases and J by 6 bases. The CDR3 reads CASSLAPGGNSGELFF. DNA of the CDR3: TGCGCCAGCAGCTTGGCCCCAGGGGGAAATTCCGGGGAGCTGTTTTTT.

This chain connects TRBV7-6 to TRBJ2-3; 9 bases are a match to TRBD2. Trimming took 5 bases from V and 2 from J; bases not matched to a gene: 14. The CDR3 loop spans 18 amino acids. Germline V gene lookup returns CDR1 SGHVS and CDR2 FNYEAQ. The CDR3 sequence: CASSHPRSSGGNTDTQYF. CDR3 nucleotides: TGTGCCAGCAGCCACCCCCGGAGTAGCGGGGGTAACACAGATACGCAGTATTTT. Full variable domain (missing parts from reference TRBV7-6 and TRBJ2-3): GAGVSQSPRYKVTKRGQDVALRCDPISGHVSLYWYRQALGQGPEFLTYFNYEAQQDKSGLPNDRFSAERPEGSISTLTIQRTEQRDSAMYRCASSHPRSSGGNTDTQYFGPGTRLTVL.

This clonotype was observed once. The chain joins TRBV18 to TRBJ1-6; TRBD1 matches 7 bases. J lost 0 bases, V lost 4 bases, and 0 bases had no gene match. This CDR3 contains 15 residues. Germline V gives CDR1 KGHSH, CDR2 LQKENI. DNA for the CDR3: TGTGCCAGCTCACGGGACAGCTCCTATAATTCACCCCTCCACTTT. It encodes CASSRDSSYNSPLHF. Using reference TRBV18 and TRBJ1-6 for the parts outside the CDR3, the full variable domain is NAGVMQNPRHLVRRRGQEARLRCSPMKGHSHVYWYRQLPEEGLKFMVYLQKENIIDESGMPKERFSAEFPKEGPSILRIQQVVRGDSAAYFCASSRDSSYNSPLHFGNGTRLTVT.

The CDR3 DNA is TGCAGTGCTAGAGCAGCCCGGGGGGGTCTCTACGAGCAGTACTTC. Translated: CSARAARGGLYEQYF. The chain is built from TRBV20-1 and TRBJ2-7, with 8 positions matching TRBD2. Germline V CDR1 and CDR2: DFQATT, SNEGSKA (reference sequence). This CDR3 is 15 amino acids long. V lost 1 base, J lost 3 bases, and 8 bases stayed unmatched.

The chain uses TRBV28 and TRBJ1-2; D is possibly TRBD1 (6 bases). CDR1 is MDHEN, CDR2 SYDVKM, per germline. Deletions cut 3 bases from V and 8 bases from J, with 10 bases between. There are 12 residues in the CDR3. CDR3 protein: CASSFIQGGYTF. The CDR3 DNA reads as TGTGCCAGCAGTTTCATCCAGGGGGGCTACACCTTC.

This chain links TRBV5-1 with TRBJ1-5; maybe TRBD1 (6 bases). V lost 0 bases and J 11 bases, leaving 21 bases between the germline ends. Looked up from germline, CDR1 is SGHRS and CDR2 is YFSETQ. CDR3 length: 16 residues. In DNA form, the CDR3 reads TGCGCCAGCAGCTTGGGGATGAACAGGGCCAACCTTGCCCAGCATTTT. This translates into CASSLGMNRANLAQHF.

This clonotype was counted many times. The CDR3 loop reads CASSLSGKETQYF. DNA of the CDR3: TGTGCCAGCAGCTTGAGCGGAAAAGAGACCCAGTACTTC. The chain uses TRBV7-9 and TRBJ2-5; tentatively, D is TRBD2 (5 bases). The CDR3 extends over 13 amino acids. Trimming removed 3 bases from V and 3 bases from J, with 8 bases in between. From germline, CDR1 is SEHNR and CDR2 FQNEAQ (reference sequence).

J is TRBJ2-5 and V is TRBV11-2; 8 bases line up with TRBD2. There are 14 residues in the CDR3. V lost 5 bases, J lost 4 bases, and 6 bases stayed unmatched. Germline V gene sequence: CDR1 SGHAT, CDR2 FQNNGV. CDR3 coding DNA: TGTGCCAGCAGCCCGCCGGGGGGGCGAGAGACCCAGTACTTC. Encoded protein: CASSPPGGRETQYF.

This clonotype has only a few counts. The chain couples TRBV6-5 to TRBJ1-1; possibly TRBD1 for D (5 bases). CDR3 length: 15 amino acids. V was shortened by 5 bases and J by 0 bases, with 13 bases between the two germline ends. Germline V gene data show CDR1 as MNHEY and CDR2 as SVGAGI. CDR3 sequence reads: CASSPDRGMNTEAFF. The DNA for the CDR3 is TGTGCCAGCAGTCCCGATCGGGGCATGAACACTGAAGCTTTCTTT.

The chain employs TRBV28 and TRBJ1-6; maybe TRBD1 (5 bases). Germline CDR1 is MDHEN and CDR2 is SYDVKM. This CDR3 is built from 14 residues. Trimming removed 5 bases from V and 14 bases from J, with 19 bases in between. The CDR3 DNA reads TGTGCCAGCAGTGCCGGGACCTCAGCTGGGGCCCTCCACTTT. This sequence encodes CASSAGTSAGALHF.

The chain carries TRBV20-1 and TRBJ2-1; 14 nucleotides match TRBD2. Germline CDR1 reads DFQATT; CDR2 reads SNEGSKA (reference sequence). CDR3 size: 14 residues. Trimming removed 6 bases from V and 8 bases from J; junction bases left unmatched: 6. CDR3 amino acids: CSAASGLAGDEQFF. The CDR3 DNA reads as TGCAGTGCCGCGTCGGGACTAGCGGGGGATGAGCAGTTCTTC.

CDR3 loop: CAISGSNQPQHF. CDR3 sequence (DNA): TGTGCCATCAGCGGTAGCAATCAGCCCCAGCATTTT. The rearrangement links TRBV10-3 to TRBJ1-5; D unresolved. Trimming removed 6 bases at V and 0 bases at J, with 3 bases between. Germline CDR1 and CDR2: ENHRY and SYGVKD. The CDR3 extends over 12 amino acids.

V and J are TRBV9 and TRBJ2-7; TRBD1 is a possible D gene (5 bases). The ends were cut back, 4 bases at V and 4 bases at J, with 12 bases in the middle. Germline V gene lookup returns CDR1 SGDLS and CDR2 YYNGEE. The length of the CDR3 is 13 residues. The CDR3 nucleotides are TGTGCCAGCAGCCCCCCCCAGGGTTACGAGCAGTACTTC. Translated, it gives CASSPPQGYEQYF.

This clonotype was counted between two and nine times. J is TRBJ2-3 and V is TRBV27, with D tentatively TRBD1 (5 bases). Germline CDR1 and CDR2: MNHEY and SMNVEV (reference sequence). This CDR3 has 13 amino acids. The ends were cut back, 6 bases at V and 4 bases at J, with 11 bases in the middle. The CDR3 loop is CASRSQGPDTQYF. As DNA, the CDR3 is TGTGCCAGCAGATCCCAGGGCCCAGATACGCAGTATTTT.

J is TRBJ2-7 and V is TRBV7-9; D is unresolved. This CDR3 is 12 amino acids long. V shed 4 bases and J shed 7 bases, with 11 bases lying between them. Germline CDR1 and CDR2: SEHNR and FQNEAQ (reference sequence). The CDR3 bases are TGTGCCAGCAGCTGGACCCATAATGAGCAGTACGTC. Residues: CASSWTHNEQYV.

The chain recombines TRBV24-1 with TRBJ1-1; D is possibly TRBD1 (5 bases). This CDR3 has 12 amino acids. Germline V gene sequence: CDR1 KGHDR, CDR2 SFDVKD. Trimming stripped 5 bases from V and 3 bases from J, with 6 bases between. The CDR3 is CATSGQYTEAFF. The CDR3 region has the DNA TGTGCCACCAGTGGACAGTACACTGAAGCTTTCTTT.

This clonotype appeared many times. The rearrangement links TRBV3-1 to TRBJ2-1; no clear D. The CDR3 consists of 14 residues. Germline V lookup: CDR1 LGHDT, CDR2 YNNKEL (reference sequence). The V end was cut by 1 base, the J end by 10 bases, with 14 bases between. The CDR3 protein is CASSQVNGNGEQFF. The CDR3 DNA reads TGTGCCAGCAGCCAAGTTAATGGGAACGGGGAGCAGTTCTTC.

V and J are TRBV20-1 and TRBJ2-5, with D unresolved. Trimming took 3 bases from V and 0 from J, leaving 8 bases between them. The CDR3 spans 13 residues. CDR1 and CDR2 from the germline V gene are DFQATT and SNEGSKA (reference sequence). The CDR3 sequence is CSASDGNQETQYF. The CDR3 coding sequence is TGCAGTGCTAGTGACGGAAACCAAGAGACCCAGTACTTC.

This clonotype was counted only a few times. V and J are TRBV20-1 and TRBJ1-6; tentatively, D is TRBD1 (6 bases). This CDR3 contains 15 residues. Trimming left V 0 bases short and J 10 bases short, with 16 bases between. CDR1 and CDR2 from the germline V gene are DFQATT and SNEGSKA (reference sequence). CDR3 in amino acids: CSARDLGRGGSPLHF. The DNA of the CDR3 is TGCAGTGCTAGAGATCTGGGCAGGGGTGGATCACCCCTCCACTTT.

This clonotype came up a few times. The chain has TRBV6-5 and TRBJ1-1; 9 nucleotides align to TRBD1. CDR1 and CDR2 (germline): MNHEY, SVGAGI. Trimming cost V 2 bases and J 1 base; bases outside gene matches: 8. CDR3 length: 17 residues. CDR3 sequence: CASSYTLGTGRNTEAFF. In nucleotides, the CDR3 is TGTGCCAGCAGTTACACGTTGGGGACAGGGAGGAACACTGAAGCTTTCTTT.

This clonotype was seen a few times. The chain has TRBV12-3 or TRBV12-4 and TRBJ2-5, with D tentatively TRBD1 (6 bases). Between the trimmed V and J ends, which lost 2 bases and 1 base, there was a span of 11 bases. CDR3 length: 15 residues. CDR3 sequence: CASSLQAGVQETQYF. Here the CDR3 DNA reads TGTGCCAGCAGTTTACAGGCAGGGGTCCAAGAGACCCAGTACTTC.

The chain has TRBV20-1 and TRBJ2-5, with 9 positions matching TRBD1. The CDR3 is made up of 12 amino acids. Trimming cost V 6 bases and J 5 bases; bases outside gene matches: 4. Per the germline V gene, CDR1 is DFQATT and CDR2 is SNEGSKA (reference sequence). This chain's CDR3 is CSAIQGAETQYF. The CDR3 nucleotides are TGCAGTGCCATACAGGGGGCGGAGACCCAGTACTTC.

CDR3 amino acids: CASRASGELFF. CDR3 bases: TGTGCCAGCAGGGCTTCCGGGGAGCTGTTTTTT. J is TRBJ2-2 and V is TRBV25-1; unclear D gene. This CDR3 is 11 amino acids long. V was pared by 6 bases and J by 6 bases, with 5 bases between. The germline gives CDR1 MGHDK, CDR2 SYGVNS.